This record looks at one TCR beta chain sequence and its context. Use of 60 Vbeta and 13 Jbeta primers characterized the PCR. Sequenced by immunoSEQ multiplex PCR; TCRdb stores in-frame clones only, minus some. The sample contains over 150,000 clones, less than 80% of which appear only once. The data are from a study of cytomegalovirus exposure and HLA in healthy donors. The CDR3 is made up of 15 amino acids. Germline CDR1 and CDR2: MDHEN and SYDVKM. The ends were cut back, 3 bases at V and 6 bases at J, with 17 bases in the middle. The chain is built from TRBV28 and TRBJ1-1, with D unclear. Sequencing input: PBMCs. The sequence was collected from a man aged 40-49 years in good health and CMV-seronegative. CDR3 bases: TGTGCCAGCAGTTTTGGAGGGATGAACACTGCTGAAGCTTTCTTT. This gives the protein CASSFGGMNTAEAFF.